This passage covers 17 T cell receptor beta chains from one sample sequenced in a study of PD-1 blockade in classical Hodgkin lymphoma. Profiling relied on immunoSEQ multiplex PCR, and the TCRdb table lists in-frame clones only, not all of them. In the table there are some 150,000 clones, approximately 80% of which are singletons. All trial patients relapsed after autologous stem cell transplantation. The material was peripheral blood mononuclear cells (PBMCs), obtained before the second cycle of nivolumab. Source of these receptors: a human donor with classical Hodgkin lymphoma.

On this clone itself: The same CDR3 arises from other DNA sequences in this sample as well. The DNA of the CDR3 is TGTGCCAGCTCAACGGGACAGGGGGCTAACTATGGCTACACCTTC. Amino acid sequence: CASSTGQGANYGYTF. The rearrangement uses TRBV18 and TRBJ1-2, with 11 bases identical to TRBD1. From germline, CDR1 is KGHSH and CDR2 LQKENI. V lost 5 bases and J lost 0; bases outside the gene matches: 2. This CDR3 has 15 amino acids.

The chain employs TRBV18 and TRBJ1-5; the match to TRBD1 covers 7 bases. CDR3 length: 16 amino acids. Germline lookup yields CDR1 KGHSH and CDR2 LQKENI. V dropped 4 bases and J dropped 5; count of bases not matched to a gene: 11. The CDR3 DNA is TGTGCCAGCTCACAAGACCGGGACAGTCGATATCAGCCCCAGCATTTT. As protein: CASSQDRDSRYQPQHF. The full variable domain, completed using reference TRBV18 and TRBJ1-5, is NAGVMQNPRHLVRRRGQEARLRCSPMKGHSHVYWYRQLPEEGLKFMVYLQKENIIDESGMPKERFSAEFPKEGPSILRIQQVVRGDSAAYFCASSQDRDSRYQPQHFGDGTRLSIL.

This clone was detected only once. The CDR3 loop reads CAIRASGSLEAFF. CDR3 coding DNA: TGTGCCATCAGAGCATCGGGGTCCCTTGAAGCTTTCTTT. The chain joins TRBV10-3 to TRBJ1-1; D unclear. Trimming removed 6 bases at V and 7 bases at J, with 15 bases between. There are 13 residues in the CDR3. Looked up from germline, CDR1 is ENHRY and CDR2 is SYGVKD.

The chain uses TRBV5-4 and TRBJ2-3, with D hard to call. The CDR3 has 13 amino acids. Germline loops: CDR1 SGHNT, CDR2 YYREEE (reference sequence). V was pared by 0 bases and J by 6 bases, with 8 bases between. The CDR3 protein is CASSLELSDTQYF. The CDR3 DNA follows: TGTGCCAGCAGCTTGGAACTTTCTGATACGCAGTATTTT.

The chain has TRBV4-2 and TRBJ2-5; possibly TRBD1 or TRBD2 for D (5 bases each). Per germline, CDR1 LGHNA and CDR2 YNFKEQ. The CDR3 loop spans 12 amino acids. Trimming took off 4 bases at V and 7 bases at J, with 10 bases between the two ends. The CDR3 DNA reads TGTGCCAGCAGCCCGGAGAGGGGGACCCAGTACTTC. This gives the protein CASSPERGTQYF.

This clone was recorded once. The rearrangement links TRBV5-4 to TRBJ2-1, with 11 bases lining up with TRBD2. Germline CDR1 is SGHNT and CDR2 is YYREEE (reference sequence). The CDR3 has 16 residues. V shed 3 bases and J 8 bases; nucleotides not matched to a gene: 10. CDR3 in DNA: TGTGCCAGCAGCTCCCCCGGACTAGCGGGCGGCCATGAGCAGTTCTTC. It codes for CASSSPGLAGGHEQFF.

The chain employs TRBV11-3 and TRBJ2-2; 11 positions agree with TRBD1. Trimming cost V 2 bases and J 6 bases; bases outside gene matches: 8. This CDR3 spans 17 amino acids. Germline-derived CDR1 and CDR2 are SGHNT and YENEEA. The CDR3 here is CASSLRTGGSKAGELFF. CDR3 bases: TGTGCCAGCAGCTTACGGACAGGGGGCTCGAAGGCCGGGGAGCTGTTTTTT.

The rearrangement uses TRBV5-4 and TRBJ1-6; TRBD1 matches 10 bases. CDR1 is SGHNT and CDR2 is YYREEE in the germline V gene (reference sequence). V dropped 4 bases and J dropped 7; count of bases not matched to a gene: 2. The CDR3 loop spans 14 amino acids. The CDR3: CASSRDRGNSPLHF. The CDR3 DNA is TGTGCCAGCAGCCGGGACAGGGGCAATTCACCCCTCCACTTT.

The CDR3 nucleotides are TGTGCCAGCAGGCCGGGGACTAGAAGAAATGAGCAGTTCTTC. It specifies CASRPGTRRNEQFF. The chain joins TRBV6-5 to TRBJ2-1, with 8 bases identical to TRBD2. CDR3 length: 14 residues. With 6 bases clipped from V and 7 bases from J, the junction kept 8 bases outside the gene matches. CDR1 is MNHEY, CDR2 SVGAGI, per germline.

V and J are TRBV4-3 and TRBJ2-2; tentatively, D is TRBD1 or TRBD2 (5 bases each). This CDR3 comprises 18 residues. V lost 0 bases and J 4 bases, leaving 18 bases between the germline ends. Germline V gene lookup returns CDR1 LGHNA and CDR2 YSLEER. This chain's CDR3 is CASSQDGARVRGTGELFF. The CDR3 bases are TGCGCCAGCAGCCAAGATGGGGCACGGGTTCGGGGCACCGGGGAGCTGTTTTTT.

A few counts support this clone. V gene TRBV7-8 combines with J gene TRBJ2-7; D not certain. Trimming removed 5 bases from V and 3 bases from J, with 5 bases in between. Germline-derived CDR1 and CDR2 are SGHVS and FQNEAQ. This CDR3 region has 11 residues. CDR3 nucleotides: TGTGCCAGCAGCCCTCTCTACGAGCAGTACTTC. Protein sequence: CASSPLYEQYF.

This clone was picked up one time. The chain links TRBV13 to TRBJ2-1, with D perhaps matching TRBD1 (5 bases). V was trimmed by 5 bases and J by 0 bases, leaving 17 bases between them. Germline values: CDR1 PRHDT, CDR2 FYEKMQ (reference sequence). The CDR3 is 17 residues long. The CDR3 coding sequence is TGTGCCAGCAGCCCGGAAGTGACAGCGAGCTCCTACAATGAGCAGTTCTTC. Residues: CASSPEVTASSYNEQFF.

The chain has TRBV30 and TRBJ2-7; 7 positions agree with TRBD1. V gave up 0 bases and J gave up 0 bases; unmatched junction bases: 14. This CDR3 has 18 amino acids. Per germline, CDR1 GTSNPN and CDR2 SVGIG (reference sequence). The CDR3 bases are TGTGCCTGGAGTGTACGGTACCGCCAGACAGGGAGCTCCTACGAGCAGTACTTC. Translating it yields CAWSVRYRQTGSSYEQYF.

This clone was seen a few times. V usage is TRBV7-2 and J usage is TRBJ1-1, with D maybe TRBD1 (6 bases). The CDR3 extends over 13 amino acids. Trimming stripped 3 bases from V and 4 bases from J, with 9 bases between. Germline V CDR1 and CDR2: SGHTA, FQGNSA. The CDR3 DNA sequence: TGTGCCAGCAGCTTCGAACAGGGCACTGAAGCTTTCTTT. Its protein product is CASSFEQGTEAFF.

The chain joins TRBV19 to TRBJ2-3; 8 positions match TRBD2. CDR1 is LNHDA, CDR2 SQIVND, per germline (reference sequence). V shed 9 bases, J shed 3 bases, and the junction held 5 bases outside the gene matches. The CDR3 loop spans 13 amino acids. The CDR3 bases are TGTGCCAGCGGACTAGCTAGAACAGATACGCAGTATTTT. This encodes CASGLARTDTQYF.

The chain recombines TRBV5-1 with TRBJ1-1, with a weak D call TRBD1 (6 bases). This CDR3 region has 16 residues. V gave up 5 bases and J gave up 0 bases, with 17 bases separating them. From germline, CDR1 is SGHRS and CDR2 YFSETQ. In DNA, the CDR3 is TGCGCCAGCAGGCAGAAGGGGGGAACCATGAACACTGAAGCTTTCTTT. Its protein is CASRQKGGTMNTEAFF.

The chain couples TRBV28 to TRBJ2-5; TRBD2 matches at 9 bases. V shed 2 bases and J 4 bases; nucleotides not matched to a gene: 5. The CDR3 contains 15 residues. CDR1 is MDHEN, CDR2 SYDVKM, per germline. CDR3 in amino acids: CASSLAGGPSETQYF. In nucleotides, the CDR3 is TGTGCCAGCAGTTTAGCGGGAGGGCCTTCAGAGACCCAGTACTTC. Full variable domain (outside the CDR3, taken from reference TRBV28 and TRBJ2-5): DVKVTQSSRYLVKRTGEKVFLECVQDMDHENMFWYRQDPGLGLRLIYFSYDVKMKEKGDIPEGYSVSREKKERFSLILESASTNQTSMYLCASSLAGGPSETQYFGPGTRLLVL.